This TCR beta chain was sequenced in a study of blood T cells in healthy people across ages. It was with a sample-barcoded 5' primer and a J-beta primer mix that a second PCR of roughly 7 to 11 cycles was run. MiXCR, run by TCRdb on the 5' RACE reads, gives a single entry per CDR3 protein. The sample contains 780,000 or so distinct CDR3 sequences, around 25% of which appear only once. V shed 6 bases, J shed 5 bases, and the junction held 7 bases outside the gene matches. Germline values: CDR1 SGHVS, CDR2 FQNEAQ. There are 15 residues in the CDR3. These same data were also listed under a study on T cells of mothers and their children. That report notes: The authors found no persistent microchimeric T cell clones.

Sequenced input: blood. The chain uses TRBV7-8 and TRBJ2-5; 12 bases are shared with TRBD2. The sequence came from a boy younger than 18 in good health. CDR3 in DNA: TGTGCCAGCAGTGGCCGACTAGCGGGAGTTGAGACCCAGTACTTC. The encoded protein is CASSGRLAGVETQYF. Together with reference TRBV7-8 and TRBJ2-5, the CDR3 gives the full variable domain: GAGVSQSPRYKVAKRGQDVALRCDPISGHVSLFWYQQALGQGPEFLTYFQNEAQLDKSGLPSDRFFAERPEGSVSTLKIQRTQQEDSAVYLCASSGRLAGVETQYFGPGTRLLVL.